These T cell receptor beta chains were read from a single sample in a study of CD8 T cells in ankylosing spondylitis. One entry per CDR3 protein results from TCRdb running MiXCR on the 5' RACE reads. Among about 390,000 distinct CDR3 sequences listed, about 22% were seen once. Specimen: blood, either unsorted or a sorted T cell fraction (not recorded which). Receptors originate from a male donor with ankylosing spondylitis. The CDR3 runs from the conserved cysteine through the conserved F or W. The D gene is left open where the match is weak. A row's size may be missing; if present it is once, few, many or a size class.

d_call	clone_size	j_call	v_call	cdr3_aa	cdr3_nt
NA	NA	TRBJ2-1	TRBV4-3	CASSQQGPGGYNEQFF	TGCGCCAGCAGCCAACAAGGTCCAGGGGGGTACAATGAGCAGTTCTTC
NA	NA	TRBJ2-1	TRBV19	CASSIPAHSYNEQFF	TGTGCCAGTAGTATACCTGCCCACTCCTACAATGAGCAGTTCTTC
NA	NA	TRBJ2-7	TRBV12-3/TRBV12-4	CASSLGDLSYEQYF	TGTGCCAGCAGTTTAGGGGACCTATCCTACGAGCAGTACTTC
NA	few	TRBJ1-1	TRBV6-5	CASSYDGNTEAFF	TGTGCCAGCAGTTACGACGGGAACACTGAAGCTTTCTTT
NA	few	TRBJ1-3	TRBV6-5	CASSFTENSGNTIYF	TGTGCCAGCAGTTTTACAGAGAACTCTGGAAACACCATATATTTT
TRBD1	NA	TRBJ1-1	TRBV7-9	CASSTGGTAFKAFF	TGTGCCAGCAGCACAGGGGGGACGGCGTTCAAAGCTTTCTTT
NA	NA	TRBJ1-6	TRBV5-1	CASSLEAGLGNSPLHF	TGCGCCAGCAGCTTGGAGGCAGGATTGGGGAATTCACCCCTCCACTTT
NA	NA	TRBJ2-1	TRBV5-1	CASSLGQESNEQFF	TGCGCCAGCAGCTTGGGACAGGAAAGTAATGAGCAGTTCTTC
NA	NA	TRBJ2-3	TRBV27	CASSPLDSTDTQYF	TGTGCCAGCAGTCCCTTGGACAGCACAGATACGCAGTATTTT
NA	many	TRBJ2-1	TRBV29-1	CSVEESGGSWNEQFF	TGCAGCGTTGAAGAATCCGGTGGGTCTTGGAATGAGCAGTTCTTC
NA	few	TRBJ2-1	TRBV20-1	CSASGSRNYNEQFF	TGCAGTGCTAGCGGGAGCCGGAATTACAATGAGCAGTTCTTC
TRBD1	NA	TRBJ2-1	TRBV24-1	CATSDNVQGVAYNEQFF	TGTGCCACCAGTGACAATGTACAGGGGGTCGCCTACAATGAGCAGTTCTTC
TRBD1	few	TRBJ2-5	TRBV15	CATSIRGRTGAGQEETQYF	TGTGCCACCAGCATTCGGGGGCGGACAGGGGCGGGTCAGGAAGAGACCCAGTACTTC
NA	few	TRBJ2-3	TRBV10-3	CAISASGGRPLTDTQYF	TGTGCCATCAGTGCCTCTGGGGGCAGGCCCCTCACAGATACGCAGTATTTT
TRBD1	NA	TRBJ2-2	TRBV2	CASSSQGGYTGELFF	TGTGCCAGCAGTTCACAGGGGGGTTACACCGGGGAGCTGTTTTTT
NA	NA	TRBJ2-1	TRBV4-1	CASSRRDLQFF	TGCGCCAGCAGCCGCCGGGACTTACAGTTCTTC
NA	NA	TRBJ2-2	TRBV7-3	CASSLKQFGGELFF	TGTGCCAGCAGCTTAAAGCAGTTCGGCGGGGAGCTGTTTTTT
NA	few	TRBJ2-7	TRBV19	CASSTYSSYEQYF	TGTGCCAGTAGTACTTACAGCTCCTACGAGCAGTACTTC
NA	NA	TRBJ2-1	TRBV11-3	CASSLRAGVYNEQFF	TGTGCCAGCAGCTTAAGGGCAGGCGTGTACAATGAGCAGTTCTTC
NA	NA	TRBJ1-1	TRBV18	CATYRVSTEAFF	TGTGCCACCTACAGGGTGAGCACTGAAGCTTTCTTT
TRBD2	NA	TRBJ2-6	TRBV5-1	CASSSFGGAGANVLTF	TGCGCCAGCAGCTCCTTTGGGGGGGCTGGGGCCAACGTCCTGACTTTC
TRBD1	NA	TRBJ2-1	TRBV5-6	CASSTGTGLYNEQFF	TGTGCCAGCAGTACCGGGACAGGGCTATACAATGAGCAGTTCTTC
TRBD2	few	TRBJ2-7	TRBV5-1	CASSHTSGTDEQYF	TGCGCCAGCAGCCATACTAGCGGGACGGACGAGCAGTACTTC
NA	NA	TRBJ2-7	TRBV24-1	CATSDFKVEEQYF	TGTGCCACCAGTGACTTTAAAGTGGAGGAGCAGTACTTC
TRBD2	few	TRBJ2-7	TRBV2	CASSERGAGGILNEQYF	TGTGCCAGCAGTGAAAGAGGAGCGGGAGGAATCTTGAACGAGCAGTACTTC
NA	once	TRBJ2-3	TRBV28	CASRAGRSTDTQYF	TGTGCCAGCAGGGCGGGAAGGAGCACAGATACGCAGTATTTT
NA	NA	TRBJ1-2	TRBV29-1	CSVQKETDYGYTF	TGCAGCGTACAAAAGGAGACAGACTATGGCTACACCTTC
TRBD1	few	TRBJ1-6	TRBV12-3/TRBV12-4	CASRLTGNAYNSPLHF	TGTGCCAGCAGGTTGACAGGGAACGCCTATAATTCACCCCTCCACTTT
NA	NA	TRBJ1-5	TRBV6-1	CASSELRNQPQHF	TGTGCCAGCAGTGAGCTTCGGAATCAGCCCCAGCATTTT
TRBD2	NA	TRBJ2-3	TRBV7-9	CASSQGDYPNTDTQYF	TGTGCCAGCAGCCAAGGGGACTACCCTAACACAGATACGCAGTATTTT
TRBD2	NA	TRBJ2-1	TRBV15	CATSATSYEQFF	TGTGCCACCAGCGCGACTAGCTATGAGCAGTTCTTC